The 18 T cell receptor beta chains reported below all come from one sample, sequenced in a study of identical twins. TCRdb called the 5' RACE reads again in MiXCR, with one record for every CDR3 protein. The data contain about 480,000 distinct CDR3 sequences, around 14% of them seen just once; the ten biggest clones take up about 0.54%. These data are also associated with another study on yellow fever vaccine responses in identical twins.

Input material: CD4+ T cells sorted from blood. Source of these receptors: a woman under 30 in good health.

This clonotype was detected ten times or more. This chain joins TRBV5-1 and TRBJ1-2; TRBD1 matches 8 bases. CDR1 is SGHRS and CDR2 is YFSETQ in the germline V gene. J lost 2 bases, V lost 2 bases, and 5 bases had no gene match. The CDR3 totals 15 residues. The CDR3 region is CASSFQRTGNYGYTF. As DNA, the CDR3 is TGCGCCAGCAGCTTCCAGCGGACAGGGAACTATGGCTACACCTTC.

On this clonotype: One junction end disagrees with the germline gene, perhaps due to a read error. V and J are TRBV11-3 and TRBJ2-2; 10 nucleotides line up with TRBD2. The CDR3 extends over 15 amino acids. CDR1 SGHNT and CDR2 YENEEA come from the germline V gene. The CDR3 here is CASSPTAGGTGEPFF. The CDR3 DNA is TGTGCCAGCAGCCCGACAGCGGGGGGGACCGGGGAGCCGTTTTTT. Drawing the rest from reference TRBV11-3 and TRBJ2-2, the complete variable domain is EAGVVQSPRYKIIEKKQPVAFWCNPISGHNTLYWYLQNLGQGPELLIRYENEEAVDDSQLPKDRFSAERLKGVDSTLKIQPAELGDSAVYLCASSPTAGGTGEPFFGEGSRLTVL.

The chain has TRBV6-5 and TRBJ2-7; D might be TRBD1 (5 bases). V was pared by 6 bases and J by 3 bases, with 12 bases between. The germline gives CDR1 MNHEY, CDR2 SVGAGI. CDR3 length equals 13 residues. Here the CDR3 DNA reads TGTGCCAGCAGGGACACATACTTCTACGAGCAGTACTTC. As protein: CASRDTYFYEQYF.

This clonotype was observed many times. The CDR3 spells CASGLTSESYEQYF. The CDR3 DNA is TGTGCCAGCGGCCTGACTAGCGAGTCCTACGAGCAGTACTTC. The chain couples TRBV12-3 or TRBV12-4 to TRBJ2-7; 8 bases match TRBD2. The CDR3 runs 14 residues. The ends lost 8 bases at V and 1 base at J; junction bases unmatched: 7.

The chain recombines TRBV20-1 with TRBJ2-1, with 10 bases lining up with TRBD2. Germline assignment: CDR1 DFQATT and CDR2 SNEGSKA (reference sequence). V was clipped by 2 bases and J by 2 bases; unmatched bases: 3. CDR3 size: 15 residues. CDR3 amino acids: CSARPTSGTYNEQFF. In DNA form, the CDR3 reads TGCAGTGCTAGACCTACTAGCGGGACCTACAATGAGCAGTTCTTC.

This clonotype came up a few times. This rearrangement joins TRBV5-1 to TRBJ2-3, with TRBD1 matching over 9 bases. The germline V gene encodes CDR1 SGHRS and CDR2 YFSETQ. CDR3 length: 16 amino acids. Trimming at V came to 4 bases and at J to 3 bases, leaving 9 bases not matched to a gene. Written as DNA, the CDR3 is TGCGCCAGCAGCCCGGGACAGGGCCTCGGGACAGATACGCAGTATTTT. Its translation: CASSPGQGLGTDTQYF.

This clonotype was seen at least ten times. This chain uses TRBV5-1 with TRBJ2-2, with D hard to call. The CDR3 covers 15 residues. Looked up from germline, CDR1 is SGHRS and CDR2 is YFSETQ. Trimming cost V 5 bases and J 7 bases, with 18 bases left between them. The CDR3 loop is CASSYPGPPDGELFF. DNA of the CDR3: TGCGCCAGCAGTTACCCCGGGCCCCCGGACGGGGAGCTGTTTTTT.

This chain joins TRBV12-3 or TRBV12-4 and TRBJ2-3; D gene unclear. The V gene lost 3 bases and the J gene lost 2 bases, with 9 bases spanning the gap. This CDR3 is built from 14 residues. The CDR3 spells CASSFQKNTDTQYF. CDR3 sequence (DNA): TGTGCCAGCAGTTTCCAGAAAAACACAGATACGCAGTATTTT.

The chain recombines TRBV2 with TRBJ2-7; the D gene is possibly TRBD2 (5 bases). The germline V and J ends were trimmed by 6 bases and 3 bases, with 18 bases remaining between them. CDR3 length: 15 residues. The germline CDR1 and CDR2 sequences are SNHLY and FYNNEI. The CDR3 spells CASRPGRTFLYEQYF. The CDR3 bases are TGTGCCAGCAGACCTGGACGGACTTTCCTCTACGAGCAGTACTTC.

The chain joins TRBV19 to TRBJ2-1; D may be TRBD1 or TRBD2 (6 bases each). Germline loops: CDR1 LNHDA, CDR2 SQIVND (reference sequence). V was trimmed by 3 bases and J by 10 bases, leaving 19 bases between them. There are 15 residues in the CDR3. This CDR3 reads CASSIAGGHTEEQFF. The CDR3 nucleotides read TGTGCCAGTAGTATTGCCGGGGGCCATACGGAAGAGCAGTTCTTC.

This chain connects TRBV2 to TRBJ2-3, with D tentatively TRBD2 (6 bases). CDR1 and CDR2 (germline): SNHLY, FYNNEI. CDR3 size: 14 residues. V was shortened by 6 bases and J by 4 bases, with 14 bases between the two germline ends. CDR3 loop: CASSYRGNPDTQYF. CDR3 nucleotide sequence: TGTGCCAGCAGCTACCGGGGGAACCCAGATACGCAGTATTTT.

The chain has TRBV6-2 or TRBV6-3 and TRBJ2-5, with a tentative D call TRBD2 (5 bases). V lost 5 bases and J lost 5, with 9 bases in between. Germline V gives CDR1 MNHEY, CDR2 SVGEGT. This CDR3 is built from 12 residues. The DNA of the CDR3 is TGTGCCAGCAGTCGGGGAATGGAGACCCAGTACTTC. Its translation is CASSRGMETQYF.

This clonotype was observed many times. One end of the junction varies from germline; a read error may be responsible. The chain has TRBV5-1 and TRBJ2-7; D remains ambiguous. From germline, CDR1 is SGHRS and CDR2 YFSETQ. This CDR3 is 13 amino acids long. The CDR3 bases are TGTGCCAGCAGCCTAGACGGACCCTACGAGCAGTACTTC. It codes for CASSLDGPYEQYF.

This clonotype turned up a few times. The V call is TRBV30, the J call TRBJ2-3; the match to TRBD2 covers 10 bases. The CDR3 length is 16 residues. Germline V CDR1 and CDR2: GTSNPN, SVGIG (reference sequence). After removal of 4 bases from V and 2 bases from J, the junction contained 9 bases not matched to a gene. CDR3 bases: TGTGCCTGGACCAGCGGGAGGGCCGGGAACACAGATACGCAGTATTTT. The encoded protein is CAWTSGRAGNTDTQYF.

This clonotype was counted a few times. The V gene is TRBV12-3 or TRBV12-4, the J gene TRBJ2-1; D is unresolved. The V end was cut by 6 bases, the J end by 9 bases, with 18 bases between. The CDR3 has 14 residues. The CDR3 loop reads CASSHYEEASEQFF. DNA of the CDR3: TGTGCCAGCAGCCACTATGAGGAAGCTAGTGAGCAGTTCTTC.

This clonotype was detected only a few times. The chain uses TRBV24-1 and TRBJ2-1; 11 nucleotides match TRBD2. Looked up from germline, CDR1 is KGHDR and CDR2 is SFDVKD. The CDR3 spans 19 residues. The V and J ends lost 4 bases and 8 bases, in that order; junction bases with no gene match: 18. In DNA form, the CDR3 reads TGTGCCACCAGTGACCCCATATCACGTAGCGGGAGGGGCATCGATGAGCAGTTCTTC. It translates to CATSDPISRSGRGIDEQFF.

The chain combines TRBV4-1 with TRBJ2-3, with D hard to call. Looked up from germline, CDR1 is MGHRA and CDR2 is YSYEKL. The CDR3 runs 15 residues. V shed 0 bases and J shed 1 base, with 8 bases lying between them. The CDR3 DNA is TGCGCCAGCAGCCAAGAGGGCACCCGCACAGATACGCAGTATTTT. Translation: CASSQEGTRTDTQYF.

The chain recombines TRBV5-1 with TRBJ2-1; 8 nucleotides line up with TRBD2. This CDR3 comprises 16 residues. CDR1 SGHRS and CDR2 YFSETQ come from the germline V gene. V trimming: 0 bases; J trimming: 7 bases; junction bases outside the gene matches: 9. The CDR3 DNA sequence: TGCGCCAGCAGCTTGGGTACGAGCGGGAGTTCAAATGAGCAGTTCTTC. Translating gives CASSLGTSGSSNEQFF. The full variable domain, completed using reference TRBV5-1 and TRBJ2-1, is KAGVTQTPRYLIKTRGQQVTLSCSPISGHRSVSWYQQTPGQGLQFLFEYFSETQRNKGNFPGRFSGRQFSNSRSEMNVSTLELGDSALYLCASSLGTSGSSNEQFFGPGTRLTVL.